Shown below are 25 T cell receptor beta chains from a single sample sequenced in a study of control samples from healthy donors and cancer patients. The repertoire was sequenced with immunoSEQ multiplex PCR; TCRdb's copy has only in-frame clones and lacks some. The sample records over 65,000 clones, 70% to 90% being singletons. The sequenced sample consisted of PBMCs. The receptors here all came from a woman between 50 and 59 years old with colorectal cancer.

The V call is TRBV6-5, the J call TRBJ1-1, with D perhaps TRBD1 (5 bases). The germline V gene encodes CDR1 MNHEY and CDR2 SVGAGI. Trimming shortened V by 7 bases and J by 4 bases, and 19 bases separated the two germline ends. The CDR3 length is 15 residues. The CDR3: CASTAGSGSATEAFF. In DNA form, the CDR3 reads TGTGCCAGCACCGCAGGGTCCGGGTCGGCCACTGAAGCTTTCTTT.

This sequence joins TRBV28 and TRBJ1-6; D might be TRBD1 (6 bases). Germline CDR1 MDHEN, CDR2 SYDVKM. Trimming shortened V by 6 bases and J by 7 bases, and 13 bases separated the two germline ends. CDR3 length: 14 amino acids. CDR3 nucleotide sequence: TGTGCCAGCAGCCTACAGGGTCGCAATTCACCCCTCCACTTT. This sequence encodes CASSLQGRNSPLHF.

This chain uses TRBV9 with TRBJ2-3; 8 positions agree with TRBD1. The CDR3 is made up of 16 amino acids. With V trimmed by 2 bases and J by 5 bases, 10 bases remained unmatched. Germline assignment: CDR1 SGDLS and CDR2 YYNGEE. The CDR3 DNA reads TGTGCCAGCAGCGTGAGACAGGGGTTGGCAGAAGATACGCAGTATTTT. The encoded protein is CASSVRQGLAEDTQYF.

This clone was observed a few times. DNA of the CDR3: TGTGCCAGCAGTCCTCATGGGGGCTGGTACGAGCAGTACGTC. Translation gives CASSPHGGWYEQYV. The chain uses TRBV28 and TRBJ2-7; a possible D gene is TRBD1 (6 bases). Trimming left V 5 bases short and J 4 bases short, with 15 bases between. CDR1 is MDHEN, CDR2 SYDVKM, per germline. This CDR3 has 14 amino acids.

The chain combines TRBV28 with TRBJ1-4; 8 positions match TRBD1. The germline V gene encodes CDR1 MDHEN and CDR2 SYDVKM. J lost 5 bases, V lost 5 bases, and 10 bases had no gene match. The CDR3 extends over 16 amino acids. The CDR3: CASSPLGQGRNEKLFF. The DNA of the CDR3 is TGTGCCAGCAGTCCTCTAGGACAGGGAAGAAATGAAAAACTGTTTTTT.

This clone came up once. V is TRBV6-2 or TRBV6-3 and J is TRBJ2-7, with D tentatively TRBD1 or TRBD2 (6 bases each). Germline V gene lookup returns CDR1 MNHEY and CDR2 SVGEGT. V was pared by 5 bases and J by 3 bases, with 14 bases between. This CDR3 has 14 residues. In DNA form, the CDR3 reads TGTGCCAGCAGTCCCTCGGGGGCAGGCTACGAGCAGTACGTC. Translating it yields CASSPSGAGYEQYV.

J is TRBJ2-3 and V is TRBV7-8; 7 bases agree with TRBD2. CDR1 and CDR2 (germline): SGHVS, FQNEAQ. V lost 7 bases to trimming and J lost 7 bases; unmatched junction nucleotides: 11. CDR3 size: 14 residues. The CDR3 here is CASTAREGFNTQYF. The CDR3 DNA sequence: TGTGCCAGCACGGCCAGGGAGGGGTTTAATACGCAGTATTTT.

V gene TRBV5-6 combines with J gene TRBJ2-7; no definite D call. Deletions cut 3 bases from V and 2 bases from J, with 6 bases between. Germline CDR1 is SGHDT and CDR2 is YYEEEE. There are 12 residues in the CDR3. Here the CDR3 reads CASSSGPYEQYV. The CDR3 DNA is TGTGCCAGCAGCTCCGGCCCCTACGAGCAGTACGTC.

The CDR3 reads CASSQGGGEADTQYF. CDR3 in DNA: TGCGCCAGCAGCCAAGGGGGGGGAGAGGCAGATACGCAGTATTTT. The V gene is TRBV4-1, the J gene TRBJ2-3; 7 bases align to TRBD2. V dropped 1 base and J dropped 4; count of bases not matched to a gene: 5. Germline V gene lookup returns CDR1 MGHRA and CDR2 YSYEKL. This CDR3 comprises 15 residues.

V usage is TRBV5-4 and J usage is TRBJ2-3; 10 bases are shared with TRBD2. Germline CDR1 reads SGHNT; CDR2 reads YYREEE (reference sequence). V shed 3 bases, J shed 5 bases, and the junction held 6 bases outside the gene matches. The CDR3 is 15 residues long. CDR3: CASSSKAGGQDTQYF. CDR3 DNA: TGTGCCAGCAGCTCGAAAGCGGGGGGGCAAGATACGCAGTATTTT.

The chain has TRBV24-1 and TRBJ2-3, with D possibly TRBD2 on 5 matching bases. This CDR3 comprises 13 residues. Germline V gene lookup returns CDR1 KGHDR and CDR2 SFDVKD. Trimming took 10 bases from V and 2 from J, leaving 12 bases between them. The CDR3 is CATAGVSTDTQYF. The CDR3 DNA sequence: TGTGCCACAGCCGGGGTCTCCACAGATACGCAGTATTTT.

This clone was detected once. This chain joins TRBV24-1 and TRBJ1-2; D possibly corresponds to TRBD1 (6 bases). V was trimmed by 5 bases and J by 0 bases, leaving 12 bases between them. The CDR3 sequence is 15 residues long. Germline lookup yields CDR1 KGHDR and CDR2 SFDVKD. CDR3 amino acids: CATSGLTGTNYGYTF. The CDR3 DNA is TGTGCCACCAGTGGATTGACAGGAACTAACTATGGCTACACCTTC.

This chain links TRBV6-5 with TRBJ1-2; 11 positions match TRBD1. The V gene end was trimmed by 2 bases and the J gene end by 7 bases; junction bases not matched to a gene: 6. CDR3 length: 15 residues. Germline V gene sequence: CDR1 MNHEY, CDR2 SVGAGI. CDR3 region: CASSYTDRGLGGYTF. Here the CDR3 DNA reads TGTGCCAGCAGTTACACGGACAGGGGGCTGGGTGGCTACACCTTC.

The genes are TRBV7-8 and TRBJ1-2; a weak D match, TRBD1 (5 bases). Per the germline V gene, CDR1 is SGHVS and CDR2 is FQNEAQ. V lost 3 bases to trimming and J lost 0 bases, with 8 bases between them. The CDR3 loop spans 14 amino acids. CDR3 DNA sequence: TGTGCCAGCAGCTTGGTGGGGGCTAACTATGGCTACACCTTC. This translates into CASSLVGANYGYTF. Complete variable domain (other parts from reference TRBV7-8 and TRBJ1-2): GAGVSQSPRYKVAKRGQDVALRCDPISGHVSLFWYQQALGQGPEFLTYFQNEAQLDKSGLPSDRFFAERPEGSVSTLKIQRTQQEDSAVYLCASSLVGANYGYTFGSGTRLTVV.

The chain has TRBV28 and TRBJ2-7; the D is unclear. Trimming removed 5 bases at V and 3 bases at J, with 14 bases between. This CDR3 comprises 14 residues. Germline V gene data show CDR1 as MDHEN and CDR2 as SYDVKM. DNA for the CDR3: TGTGCCAGCAGTGCGCCAGACACGGGCTACGAGCAGTACGTC. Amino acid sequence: CASSAPDTGYEQYV.

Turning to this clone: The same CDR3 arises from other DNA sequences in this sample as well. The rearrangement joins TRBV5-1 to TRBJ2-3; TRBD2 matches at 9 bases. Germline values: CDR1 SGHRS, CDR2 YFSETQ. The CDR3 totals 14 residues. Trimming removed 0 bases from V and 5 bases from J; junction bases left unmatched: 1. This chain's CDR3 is CASSLASGVDTQYF. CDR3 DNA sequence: TGCGCCAGCAGCTTGGCTAGCGGGGTAGATACGCAGTATTTT.

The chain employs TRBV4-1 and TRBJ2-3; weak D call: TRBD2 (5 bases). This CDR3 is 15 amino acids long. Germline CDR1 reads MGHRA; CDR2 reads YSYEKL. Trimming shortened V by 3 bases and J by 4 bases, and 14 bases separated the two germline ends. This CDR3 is CASSQSHGVPDTQYF. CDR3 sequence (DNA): TGCGCCAGCAGCCAGTCACACGGGGTCCCAGATACGCAGTATTTT.

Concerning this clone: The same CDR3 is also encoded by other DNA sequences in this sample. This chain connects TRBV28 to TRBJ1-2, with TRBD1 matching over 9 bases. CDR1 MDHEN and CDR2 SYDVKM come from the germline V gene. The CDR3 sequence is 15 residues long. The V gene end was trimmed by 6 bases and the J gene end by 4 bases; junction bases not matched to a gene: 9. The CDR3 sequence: CASSETGGRGYGYTF. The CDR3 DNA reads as TGTGCCAGCAGCGAGACAGGGGGTCGGGGCTATGGCTACACCTTC.

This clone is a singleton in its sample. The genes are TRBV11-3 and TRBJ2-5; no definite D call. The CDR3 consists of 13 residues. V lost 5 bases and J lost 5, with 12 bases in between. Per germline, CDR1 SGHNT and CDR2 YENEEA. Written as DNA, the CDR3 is TGTGCCAGCAGCCCCGGGCCCTCGGAGACCCAGTACTTC. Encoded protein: CASSPGPSETQYF.

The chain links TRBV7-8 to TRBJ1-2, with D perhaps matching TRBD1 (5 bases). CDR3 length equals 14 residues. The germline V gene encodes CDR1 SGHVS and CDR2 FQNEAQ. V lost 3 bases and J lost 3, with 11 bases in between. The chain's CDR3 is CASSFGGFDYGYTF. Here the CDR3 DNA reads TGTGCCAGCAGCTTTGGGGGGTTTGACTATGGCTACACCTTC.

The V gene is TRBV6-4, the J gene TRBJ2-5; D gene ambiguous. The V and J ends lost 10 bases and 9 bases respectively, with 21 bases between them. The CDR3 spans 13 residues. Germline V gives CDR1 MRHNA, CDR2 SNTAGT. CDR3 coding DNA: TGTGCCAACCCCGGGCAGGCATGTGAATCCCAGTACTTC. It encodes CANPGQACESQYF.

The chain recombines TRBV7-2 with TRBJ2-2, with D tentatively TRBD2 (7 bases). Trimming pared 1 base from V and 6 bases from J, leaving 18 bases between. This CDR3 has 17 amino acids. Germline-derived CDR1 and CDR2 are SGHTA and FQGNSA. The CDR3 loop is CASSLGVAGAGAGELFF. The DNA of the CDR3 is TGTGCCAGCAGCTTAGGGGTGGCGGGGGCCGGGGCCGGGGAGCTGTTTTTT.

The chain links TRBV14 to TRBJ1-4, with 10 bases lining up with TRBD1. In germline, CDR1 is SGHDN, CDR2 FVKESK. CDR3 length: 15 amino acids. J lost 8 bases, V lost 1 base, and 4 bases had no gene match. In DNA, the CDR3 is TGTGCCAGCAGCCAAGGCCGGGACAGGGGCGAAAAACTGTTTTTT. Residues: CASSQGRDRGEKLFF.

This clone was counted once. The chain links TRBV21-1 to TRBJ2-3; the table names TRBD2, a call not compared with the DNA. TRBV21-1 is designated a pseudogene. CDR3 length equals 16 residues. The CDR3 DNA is TGTGCCAGCAGCAAAGTGCAGCGGGGGAATGTAGATACGCAGTATTTT. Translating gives CASSKVQRGNVDTQYF.

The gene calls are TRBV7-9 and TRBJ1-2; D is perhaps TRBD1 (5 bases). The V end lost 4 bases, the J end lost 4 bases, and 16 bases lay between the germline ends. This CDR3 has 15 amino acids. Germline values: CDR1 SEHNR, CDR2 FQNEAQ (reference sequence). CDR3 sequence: CASSYGQAIGYGYTF. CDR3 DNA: TGTGCCAGCAGCTACGGACAAGCCATCGGCTATGGCTACACCTTC.